This T cell receptor (beta chain) derives from a study of cytomegalovirus exposure and HLA in healthy donors. Study results and caveats: Available immune exposure information was restricted to CMV serostatus only. There were a few CMV-associated chains whose specificity for CMV antigens was confirmed in vitro.

The CDR3 extends over 14 amino acids. The germline V gene encodes CDR1 SGHRS and CDR2 YFSETQ. In this sample, this clone turned up a few times. The antigen remains unidentified. The PCR employed 60 Vbeta primers together with 13 Jbeta primers. Original processing notes: Unique TCR beta chains totaled around 86 million in a later count, with roughly 10 million of them shared. Libraries were prepared by immunoSEQ multiplex PCR; TCRdb keeps only in-frame clonotypes and omits some of them. The V and J calls and clone size were taken over from that table, and D and trimming were inferred from the DNA. This sample has about 92,000 clones, with roughly 74% found just once.

The TCR originated in a woman aged 18 to 35 in good health and CMV-seropositive. V gene TRBV5-1 combines with J gene TRBJ2-5; TRBD2 matches at 8 bases. The last part of the DNA fits TRBJ2-7 better; the J call may be wrong. The sample comprised PBMCs. In DNA, the CDR3 is TGCGCCAGCGGACCCACGGGACTAGGGCGCGAGCAGTACTTC. It codes for CASGPTGLGREQYF.